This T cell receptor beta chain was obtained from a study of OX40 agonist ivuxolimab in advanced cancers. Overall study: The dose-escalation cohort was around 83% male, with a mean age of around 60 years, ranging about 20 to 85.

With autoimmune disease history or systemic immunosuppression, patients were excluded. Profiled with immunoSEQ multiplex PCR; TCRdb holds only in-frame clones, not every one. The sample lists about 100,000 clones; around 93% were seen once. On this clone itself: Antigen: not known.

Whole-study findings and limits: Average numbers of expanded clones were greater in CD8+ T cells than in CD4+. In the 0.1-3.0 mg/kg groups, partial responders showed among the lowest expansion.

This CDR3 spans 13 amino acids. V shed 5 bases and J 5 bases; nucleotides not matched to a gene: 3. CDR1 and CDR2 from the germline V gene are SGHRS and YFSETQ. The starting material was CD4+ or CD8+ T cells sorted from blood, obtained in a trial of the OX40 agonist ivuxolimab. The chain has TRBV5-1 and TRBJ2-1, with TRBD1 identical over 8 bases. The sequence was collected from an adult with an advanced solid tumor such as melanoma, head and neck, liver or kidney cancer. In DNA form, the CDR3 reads TGCGCCAGCAGGCTACAGGGGGACAATGAGCAGTTCTTC. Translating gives CASRLQGDNEQFF.